The 21 T cell receptor beta chains presented below share a single source sample, sequenced in a study of Graves' ophthalmopathy and Graves' hyperthyroidism. RNA transcripts provided the template for amplifying TCR beta CDR3 regions. The workflow started with a first-round RT-PCR run with HTBI primers and then moved on to a second-round multiplex PCR. MiXCR, run by TCRdb on the multiplex PCR reads, gives a single entry per CDR3 protein. The top ten clones hold approximately 7% of a sample with 350,000 to 400,000 distinct CDR3 sequences, 15% to 19% of them seen once. Sequenced material: peripheral blood. These TCRs come from a woman between 18 and 30 years old with stable Graves' hyperthyroidism.

In its sample, this clonotype was seen many times. The chain couples TRBV12-3 or TRBV12-4 to TRBJ1-2, with unresolved D. Between the trimmed V and J ends, which lost 6 bases and 3 bases, there was a span of 8 bases. The CDR3 has 12 residues. CDR3 bases: TGTGCCAGCAGCACAACATACTATGGCTACACCTTC. This sequence encodes CASSTTYYGYTF.

This clonotype was counted between two and nine times. This sequence joins TRBV5-1 and TRBJ1-1; no clear D. Trimming cost V 4 bases and J 3 bases, with 13 bases left between them. The CDR3 runs 14 residues. CDR1 SGHRS and CDR2 YFSETQ come from the germline V gene. CDR3 in DNA: TGCGCCAGCAGCCGACACCCTGACTACACTGAAGCTTTCTTT. It yields the protein CASSRHPDYTEAFF. Full variable domain (rest looked up from reference TRBV5-1 and TRBJ1-1): KAGVTQTPRYLIKTRGQQVTLSCSPISGHRSVSWYQQTPGQGLQFLFEYFSETQRNKGNFPGRFSGRQFSNSRSEMNVSTLELGDSALYLCASSRHPDYTEAFFGQGTRLTVV.

V usage is TRBV6-2 or TRBV6-3 and J usage is TRBJ1-1; 8 positions match TRBD1. Trimming at V came to 6 bases and at J to 3 bases, leaving 6 bases not matched to a gene. Germline V gene sequence: CDR1 MNHEY, CDR2 SVGEGT. The CDR3 sequence is 14 residues long. CDR3 protein: CASSLQGAYTEAFF. CDR3 in DNA: TGTGCCAGCAGCTTGCAGGGGGCGTACACTGAAGCTTTCTTT.

This clonotype was recorded at least ten times. The chain joins TRBV7-2 to TRBJ1-1; 7 bases fit TRBD1. The ends lost 1 base at V and 0 bases at J; junction bases unmatched: 2. The CDR3 extends over 15 amino acids. Per germline, CDR1 SGHTA and CDR2 FQGNSA. In DNA, the CDR3 is TGTGCCAGCAGCTTAGGAGGGACAGTGAACACTGAAGCTTTCTTT. Its translation: CASSLGGTVNTEAFF.

This clonotype was found many times. The genes are TRBV20-1 and TRBJ2-5; possible D gene TRBD2, 5 bases. The CDR3 has 11 residues. V lost 3 bases, J lost 8 bases, and 10 bases lay in between. Germline V gene lookup returns CDR1 DFQATT and CDR2 SNEGSKA (reference sequence). CDR3 in amino acids: CSASPSRTQYF. The CDR3 nucleotides are TGCAGTGCTAGCCCTAGCCGTACCCAGTACTTC.

This clonotype was observed many times. The gene calls are TRBV11-2 and TRBJ1-1, with 7 positions matching TRBD1. The V gene's germline CDR1 is SGHAT and CDR2 FQNNGV. The length of the CDR3 is 16 residues. With 1 base clipped from V and 0 bases from J, the junction kept 5 bases outside the gene matches. This chain's CDR3 is CASSLGDRVLNTEAFF. The CDR3, as DNA: TGTGCCAGCAGCTTAGGAGACAGGGTCCTGAACACTGAAGCTTTCTTT.

In its sample, this clonotype was seen many times. Here the CDR3 DNA reads TGTGCCAGCAGCTTAGGGCCCACAGGGGTTGGTGACTATGGCTACACCTTC. It encodes CASSLGPTGVGDYGYTF. This chain joins TRBV7-2 and TRBJ1-2; 7 nucleotides agree with TRBD1. With 1 base clipped from V and 3 bases from J, the junction kept 11 bases outside the gene matches. CDR3 length: 17 residues. Germline V gene sequence: CDR1 SGHTA, CDR2 FQGNSA.

The sample holds many counts of this clonotype. The rearrangement uses TRBV18 and TRBJ2-5; 10 positions agree with TRBD1. Germline lookup yields CDR1 KGHSH and CDR2 LQKENI. The CDR3 is 14 amino acids. J gave up 1 base and V 7 bases, and 3 bases lay outside the gene matches. The CDR3 DNA sequence: TGTGCCAGCTTACGGACAGGGGGCCAAGAGACCCAGTACTTC. Translation gives CASLRTGGQETQYF. Supplemented by reference TRBV18 and TRBJ2-5, the full variable domain reads NAGVMQNPRHLVRRRGQEARLRCSPMKGHSHVYWYRQLPEEGLKFMVYLQKENIIDESGMPKERFSAEFPKEGPSILRIQQVVRGDSAAYFCASLRTGGQETQYFGPGTRLLVL.

This clonotype was counted ten times or more. CDR3 amino acids: CASSPGTAYTF. The CDR3 DNA reads as TGTGCCAGCAGCCCCGGGACAGCATACACCTTC. The chain is built from TRBV7-8 and TRBJ1-2, with 7 nucleotides matching TRBD1. The CDR3 has 11 residues. Unmatched junction bases numbered 5, after V lost 5 bases and J lost 11 bases. Germline V lookup: CDR1 SGHVS, CDR2 FQNEAQ.

The table lists this clonotype with many counts. The chain employs TRBV12-3 or TRBV12-4 and TRBJ2-7, with D hard to call. V lost 4 bases and J lost 3, with 13 bases in between. The CDR3 runs to 14 residues. In nucleotides, the CDR3 is TGTGCCAGCAGTTCACCCCGGACGGGCTACGAGCAGTACTTC. Translation: CASSSPRTGYEQYF.

This sequence joins TRBV12-3 or TRBV12-4 and TRBJ2-5; TRBD1 or TRBD2 may be the D gene (6 bases each). CDR3 length equals 16 residues. V was pared by 4 bases and J by 5 bases, with 20 bases between. CDR3 sequence: CASSSTSSEGGETQYF. CDR3 sequence (DNA): TGTGCCAGCAGTTCCACCTCCTCGGAAGGGGGGGAGACCCAGTACTTC.

This clonotype was counted at least ten times. The V and J genes are TRBV20-1 and TRBJ1-1, with a weak D call TRBD1 (6 bases). Germline V gives CDR1 DFQATT, CDR2 SNEGSKA (reference sequence). The CDR3 is made up of 14 amino acids. Trimming removed 6 bases at V and 3 bases at J, with 17 bases between. The CDR3 protein is CSAPVPGAHTEAFF. DNA for the CDR3: TGCAGTGCCCCCGTCCCGGGGGCGCACACTGAAGCTTTCTTT.

V usage is TRBV20-1 and J usage is TRBJ2-5; D is unclear. V lost 0 bases and J 4 bases, leaving 9 bases between the germline ends. The germline gives CDR1 DFQATT, CDR2 SNEGSKA (reference sequence). CDR3 size: 13 residues. The CDR3 nucleotides read TGCAGTGCTAGAGAGGGGATTTTAGAGACCCAGTACTTC. The encoded protein is CSAREGILETQYF.

The count of this clonotype is one. V gene TRBV7-3 combines with J gene TRBJ2-5; 8 nucleotides match TRBD2. Germline-derived CDR1 and CDR2 are SGHTA and FQGTGA. The CDR3 extends over 14 amino acids. V lost 5 bases to trimming and J lost 5 bases; unmatched junction nucleotides: 7. The chain's CDR3 is CASSPGGARETQYF. Here the CDR3 DNA reads TGTGCCAGCAGCCCCGGGGGGGCTCGGGAGACCCAGTACTTC. The full variable domain, in which reference TRBV7-3 and TRBJ2-5 provide the parts outside the CDR3, is GAGVSQTPSNKVTEKGKYVELRCDPISGHTALYWYRQSLGQGPEFLIYFQGTGAADDSGLPNDRFFAVRPEGSVSTLKIQRTERGDSAVYLCASSPGGARETQYFGPGTRLLVL.

There are many counts of this clonotype. J is TRBJ1-6 and V is TRBV20-1; possible D gene TRBD1, 6 bases. CDR1 and CDR2 (germline): DFQATT, SNEGSKA (reference sequence). Trimming left V 6 bases short and J 13 bases short, with 19 bases between. This CDR3 region has 13 residues. CDR3 sequence: CSAHPGGEDPLHF. In nucleotides, the CDR3 is TGCAGTGCCCACCCCGGGGGCGAGGACCCCCTCCACTTT.

The sample holds many counts of this clonotype. The chain couples TRBV20-1 to TRBJ2-7; D is perhaps TRBD1 or TRBD2 (5 bases each). V lost 4 bases to trimming and J lost 2 bases, with 12 bases between them. Germline V gene sequence: CDR1 DFQATT, CDR2 SNEGSKA (reference sequence). CDR3 size: 13 residues. CDR3 amino acids: CSATGTTAYEQYF. DNA for the CDR3: TGCAGTGCTACAGGGACGACAGCCTACGAGCAGTACTTC.

The sample holds many counts of this clonotype. The V gene is TRBV7-3, the J gene TRBJ2-4; tentatively, D is TRBD1 (6 bases). The CDR3 spans 19 residues. Germline V gene sequence: CDR1 SGHTA, CDR2 FQGTGA. With 2 bases removed from V and 2 bases from J, the gap between germline ends came to 22 bases. Here the CDR3 reads CASSLAPPSGVGTKNIQYF. In DNA, the CDR3 is TGTGCCAGCAGCTTAGCCCCCCCTTCAGGGGTGGGGACCAAAAACATTCAGTACTTC. The entire variable domain, with the rest obtained from reference TRBV7-3 and TRBJ2-4, is as follows: GAGVSQTPSNKVTEKGKYVELRCDPISGHTALYWYRQSLGQGPEFLIYFQGTGAADDSGLPNDRFFAVRPEGSVSTLKIQRTERGDSAVYLCASSLAPPSGVGTKNIQYFGAGTRLSVL.

Concerning this clonotype itself: A single base separates this from a much larger clone, so it may be a read error. The chain joins TRBV6-2 or TRBV6-3 to TRBJ2-7; D not certain. This CDR3 region has 14 residues. V dropped 8 bases and J dropped 3 bases, with 17 bases sitting between them. Germline CDR1 MNHEY, CDR2 SVGEGT. The CDR3 DNA follows: TGTGCCAGCCGAATCGGTGGGCCCCTCTACGAGCAGTACGTC. Translated: CASRIGGPLYEQYV.

This clonotype was detected ten times or more. The V call is TRBV10-3, the J call TRBJ1-1; unclear D gene. CDR3 length: 13 residues. Trimming removed 6 bases at V and 1 base at J, with 9 bases between. The V gene's germline CDR1 is ENHRY and CDR2 SYGVKD. The CDR3 loop reads CAIRENQNTEAFF. For the CDR3, the DNA is TGTGCCATCAGAGAAAATCAGAACACTGAAGCTTTCTTT.

The chain couples TRBV20-1 to TRBJ1-5; TRBD1 is a possible D gene (6 bases). This CDR3 has 19 residues. Germline loops: CDR1 DFQATT, CDR2 SNEGSKA (reference sequence). V gave up 3 bases and J gave up 0 bases, with 24 bases separating them. CDR3 coding DNA: TGCAGTGCTAGGGCCCCGGGGGGGCCACCAAATTATAGCAATCAGCCCCAGCATTTT. It translates to CSARAPGGPPNYSNQPQHF.

The J gene is TRBJ2-2, the V gene TRBV6-1, with D unclear. This CDR3 has 13 residues. Germline CDR1 is MNHNS and CDR2 is SASEGT. The ends were cut back, 5 bases at V and 7 bases at J, with 11 bases in the middle. The CDR3 sequence: CASSPWADGELFF. The CDR3 DNA follows: TGTGCCAGCAGTCCCTGGGCTGACGGGGAGCTGTTTTTT.